Detailed here is one T cell receptor (beta chain). The data are from a study of blood T cell repertoires in COVID-19. Looking at the study overall: Sources were T cells, B-cell-depleted T cells, or PBMCs; the material itself was cDNA or gDNA.

Original processing methods: Amplification with reference gene primers provided the estimates of nucleated cell counts. The method was immunoSEQ multiplex PCR; TCRdb's version includes in-frame clones alone and lacks a portion of them. V and J calls plus clone size are reproduced from that table; the DNA served to infer D and trimming. The table shows 60,000 or so clones, with around four fifths occurring only once. This CDR3 spans 14 amino acids. Germline values: CDR1 MNHEY, CDR2 SMNVEV (reference sequence). Between the trimmed V and J ends, which lost 5 bases and 7 bases, there was a span of 12 bases.

This TCR was sampled from a man aged 55 to 70 with acute or convalescent COVID-19. J is TRBJ1-6 and V is TRBV27; D not resolved. Sequencing was performed on peripheral blood. CDR3 sequence reads: CASSPQVRNSPLHF. The CDR3, as DNA: TGTGCCAGCAGTCCGCAGGTTCGCAATTCACCCCTCCACTTT.